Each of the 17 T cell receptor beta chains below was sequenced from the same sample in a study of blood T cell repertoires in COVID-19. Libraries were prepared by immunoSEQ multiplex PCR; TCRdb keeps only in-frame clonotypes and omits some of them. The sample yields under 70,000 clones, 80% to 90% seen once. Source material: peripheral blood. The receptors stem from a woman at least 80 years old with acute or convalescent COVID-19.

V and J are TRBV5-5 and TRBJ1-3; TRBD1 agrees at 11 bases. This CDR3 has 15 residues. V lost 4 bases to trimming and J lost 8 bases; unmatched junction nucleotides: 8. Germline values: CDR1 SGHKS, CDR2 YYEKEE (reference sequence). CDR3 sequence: CASSPGTGGRDTIYF. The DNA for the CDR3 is TGTGCCAGCAGCCCCGGGACAGGGGGGAGAGACACCATATATTTT.

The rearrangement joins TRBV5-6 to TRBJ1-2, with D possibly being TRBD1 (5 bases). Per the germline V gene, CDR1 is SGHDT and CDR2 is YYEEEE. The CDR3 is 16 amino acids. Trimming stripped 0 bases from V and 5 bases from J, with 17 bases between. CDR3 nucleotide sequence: TGTGCCAGCAGCTTGGTCGGGGGATCCCCGGGTTATGGCTACACCTTC. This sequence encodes CASSLVGGSPGYGYTF.

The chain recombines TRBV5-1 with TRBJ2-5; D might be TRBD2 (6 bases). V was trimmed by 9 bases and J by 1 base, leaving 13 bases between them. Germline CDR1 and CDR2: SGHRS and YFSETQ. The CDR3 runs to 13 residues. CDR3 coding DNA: TGCGCCACACGCCGGGGGAGCCAAGAGACCCAGTACTTC. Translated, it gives CATRRGSQETQYF. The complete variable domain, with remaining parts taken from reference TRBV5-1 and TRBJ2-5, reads KAGVTQTPRYLIKTRGQQVTLSCSPISGHRSVSWYQQTPGQGLQFLFEYFSETQRNKGNFPGRFSGRQFSNSRSEMNVSTLELGDSALYLCATRRGSQETQYFGPGTRLLVL.

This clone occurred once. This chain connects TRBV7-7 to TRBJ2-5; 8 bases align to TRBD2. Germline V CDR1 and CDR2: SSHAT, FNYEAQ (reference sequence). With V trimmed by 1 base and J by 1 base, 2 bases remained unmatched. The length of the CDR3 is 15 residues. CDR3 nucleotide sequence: TGTGCCAGCAGCTTAGTCGGGGGGGTCCAAGAGACCCAGTACTTC. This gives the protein CASSLVGGVQETQYF.

This CDR3 reads CASSLSPTRGGTEAFF. In DNA form, the CDR3 reads TGTGCCAGCAGTTTATCCCCGACAAGGGGTGGGACTGAAGCTTTCTTT. The chain recombines TRBV27 with TRBJ1-1; a possible D gene is TRBD1 (5 bases). This CDR3 has 16 amino acids. The V end was cut by 0 bases, the J end by 5 bases, with 16 bases between. Per germline, CDR1 MNHEY and CDR2 SMNVEV (reference sequence).

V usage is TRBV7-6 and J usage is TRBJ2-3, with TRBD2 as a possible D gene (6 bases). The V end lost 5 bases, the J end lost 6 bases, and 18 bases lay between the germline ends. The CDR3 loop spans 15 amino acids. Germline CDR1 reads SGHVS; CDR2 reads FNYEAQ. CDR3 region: CASSPSGGAGDTQYF. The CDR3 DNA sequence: TGTGCCAGCAGCCCGTCCGGAGGGGCAGGGGATACGCAGTATTTT.

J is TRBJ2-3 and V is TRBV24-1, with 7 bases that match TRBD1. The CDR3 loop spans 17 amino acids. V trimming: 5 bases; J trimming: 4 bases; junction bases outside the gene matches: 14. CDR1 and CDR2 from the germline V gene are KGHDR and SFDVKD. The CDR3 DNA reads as TGTGCCACCAGTGGGATAATGAGACAGGGACGCGCAGATACGCAGTATTTT. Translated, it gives CATSGIMRQGRADTQYF.

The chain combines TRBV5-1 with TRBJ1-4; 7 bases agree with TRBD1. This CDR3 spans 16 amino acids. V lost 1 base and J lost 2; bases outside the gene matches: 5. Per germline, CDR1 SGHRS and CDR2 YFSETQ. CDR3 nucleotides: TGCGCCAGCAGCTTGAACCCGGGACAGACTAATGAAAAACTGTTTTTT. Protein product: CASSLNPGQTNEKLFF.

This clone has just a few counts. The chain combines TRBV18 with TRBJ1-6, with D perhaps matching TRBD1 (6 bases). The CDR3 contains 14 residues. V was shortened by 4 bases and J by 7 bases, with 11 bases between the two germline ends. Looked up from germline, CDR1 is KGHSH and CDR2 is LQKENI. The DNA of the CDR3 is TGTGCCAGCTCACATAGGACAGTAAATTCACCCCTCCACTTT. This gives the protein CASSHRTVNSPLHF.

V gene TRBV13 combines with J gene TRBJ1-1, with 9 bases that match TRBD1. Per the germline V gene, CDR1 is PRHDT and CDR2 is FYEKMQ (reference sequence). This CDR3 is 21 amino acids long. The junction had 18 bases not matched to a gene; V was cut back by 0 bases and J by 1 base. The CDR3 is CASSLGLGQGTIFPRNTEAFF. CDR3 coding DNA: TGTGCCAGCAGCTTAGGCTTGGGACAGGGAACGATATTCCCCCGGAACACTGAAGCTTTCTTT.

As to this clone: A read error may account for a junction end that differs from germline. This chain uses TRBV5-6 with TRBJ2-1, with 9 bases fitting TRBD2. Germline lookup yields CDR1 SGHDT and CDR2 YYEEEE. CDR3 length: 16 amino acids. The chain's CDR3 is CASSFLEGLAYDEQFF. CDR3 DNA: TGTGCCAGCAGCTTCTTAGAGGGACTAGCCTACGATGAGCAGTTCTTC. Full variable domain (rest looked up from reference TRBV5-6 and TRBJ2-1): DAGVTQSPTHLIKTRGQQVTLRCSPKSGHDTVSWYQQALGQGPQFIFQYYEEEERQRGNFPDRFSGHQFPNYSSELNVNALLLGDSALYLCASSFLEGLAYDEQFFGPGTRLTVL.

This chain's CDR3 is CASRPWGTVAYEQYF. The CDR3 DNA is TGTGCCAGCAGACCATGGGGGACAGTAGCCTACGAGCAGTACTTC. The rearrangement links TRBV2 to TRBJ2-7; 7 nucleotides match TRBD1. This CDR3 is 15 amino acids long. Looked up from germline, CDR1 is SNHLY and CDR2 is FYNNEI. V lost 6 bases to trimming and J lost 2 bases; unmatched junction nucleotides: 10.

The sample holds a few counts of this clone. This CDR3 reads CAISESIVNTEAFF. The CDR3, as DNA: TGTGCCATCAGTGAGTCTATTGTGAACACTGAAGCTTTCTTT. V and J are TRBV10-3 and TRBJ1-1; D is unresolved. CDR1 and CDR2 (germline): ENHRY, SYGVKD. This CDR3 spans 14 amino acids. The V and J ends lost 0 bases and 0 bases respectively, with 5 bases between them.

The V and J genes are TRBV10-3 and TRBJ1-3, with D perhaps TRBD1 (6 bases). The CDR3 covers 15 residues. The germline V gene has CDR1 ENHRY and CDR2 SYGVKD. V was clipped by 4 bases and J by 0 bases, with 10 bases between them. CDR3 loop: CAISAQGYSGNTIYF. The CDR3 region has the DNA TGTGCCATCAGTGCACAGGGATACTCTGGAAACACCATATATTTT.

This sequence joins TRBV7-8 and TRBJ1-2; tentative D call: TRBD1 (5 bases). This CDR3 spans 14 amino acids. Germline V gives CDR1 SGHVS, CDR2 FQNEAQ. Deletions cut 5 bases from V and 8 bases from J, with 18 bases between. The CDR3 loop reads CASSPSSLGRGYTF. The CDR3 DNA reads TGTGCCAGCAGCCCCTCCTCCCTGGGGCGGGGCTACACCTTC.

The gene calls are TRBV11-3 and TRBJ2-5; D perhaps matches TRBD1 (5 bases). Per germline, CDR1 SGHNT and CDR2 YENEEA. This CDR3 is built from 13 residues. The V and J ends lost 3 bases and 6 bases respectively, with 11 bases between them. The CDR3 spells CASSLDNLQTQYF. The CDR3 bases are TGTGCCAGCAGCTTGGACAACCTTCAGACCCAGTACTTC.

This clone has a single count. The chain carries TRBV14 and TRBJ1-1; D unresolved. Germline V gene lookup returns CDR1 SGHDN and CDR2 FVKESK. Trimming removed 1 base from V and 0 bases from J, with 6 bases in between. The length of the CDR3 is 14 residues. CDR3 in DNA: TGTGCCAGCAGCCAAGGACACGTGAACACTGAAGCTTTCTTT. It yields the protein CASSQGHVNTEAFF.